Listed here are 21 T cell receptor beta chains from one sample, sequenced in a study of blood T cell repertoires in COVID-19 (dated by TCRdb to about 2020). The method behind the library was the immunoSEQ multiplex PCR assay. TCRdb provides this immuneACCESS table in a form limited to in-frame rearrangements. Some clones are lacking; in checked studies, under half of them reflect an unresolved V gene, and why the rest are absent is not known. The sample table shows about 400,000 clones, and around 87% are seen once. The ten largest clones take up around 1.9% of the sample. The sequenced sample consisted of PBMCs or T cells enriched from blood (not recorded which). The source of these receptors is a man between 40 and 49 years old in a cohort exposed to, infected with or recovered from COVID-19 (not recorded which).

V and J are TRBV3-1 (or the pseudogene TRBV3-2) and TRBJ2-3; TRBD2 matches at 11 bases. CDR3 length: 18 amino acids. Germline-derived CDR1 and CDR2 are LGHDT and YNNKEL (reference sequence). V shed 2 bases, J shed 0 bases, and the junction held 7 bases outside the gene matches. The CDR3 nucleotides read TGTGCCAGCAGCCAAAGAGGGACTAGCGGACCTAGCACAGATACGCAGTATTTT. Amino acids: CASSQRGTSGPSTDTQYF.

The chain joins TRBV27 to TRBJ1-2, with D uncertain. Germline lookup yields CDR1 MNHEY and CDR2 SMNVEV (reference sequence). There are 13 residues in the CDR3. Trimming took off 4 bases at V and 8 bases at J, with 14 bases between the two ends. The CDR3 reads CASSSRISGGYTF. The CDR3 DNA follows: TGTGCCAGCAGTTCGAGGATATCTGGGGGCTACACCTTC.

J is TRBJ2-1 and V is TRBV3-1 (or the pseudogene TRBV3-2); TRBD1 aligns across 9 bases. Trimming took 4 bases from V and 1 from J; bases not matched to a gene: 8. CDR1 and CDR2 (germline): LGHDT, YNNKEL (reference sequence). The CDR3 has 17 amino acids. The CDR3 here is CASSRWGQGESYNEQFF. For the CDR3, the DNA is TGTGCCAGCAGCCGATGGGGACAGGGTGAATCCTACAATGAGCAGTTCTTC.

V is TRBV11-3 and J is TRBJ2-3; TRBD1 agrees at 9 bases. This CDR3 is built from 15 residues. V shed 5 bases, J shed 6 bases, and the junction held 9 bases outside the gene matches. In germline, CDR1 is SGHNT, CDR2 YENEEA. CDR3 region: CASSPRTGEVDTQYF. For the CDR3, the DNA is TGTGCCAGCAGCCCTCGGACAGGGGAAGTTGATACGCAGTATTTT.

The chain links TRBV28 to TRBJ2-5, with a tentative D call TRBD2 (5 bases). The germline gives CDR1 MDHEN, CDR2 SYDVKM. Trimming stripped 5 bases from V and 4 bases from J, with 14 bases between. This CDR3 spans 14 amino acids. CDR3 in DNA: TGTGCCAGCAGTACGGTCCGGGAAAGAGAGACCCAGTACTTC. Its translation is CASSTVRERETQYF.

In nucleotides, the CDR3 is TGTGCCAGCAAAGCTTCTGGAAACACCATATATTTT. Its translation is CASKASGNTIYF. The chain links TRBV30 to TRBJ1-3; no clear D gene. The CDR3 extends over 12 amino acids. Deletions cut 8 bases from V and 1 base from J, with 9 bases between. The germline V gene has CDR1 GTSNPN and CDR2 SVGIG (reference sequence).

This clone was recorded a few times. This chain joins TRBV19 and TRBJ2-3, with 8 bases identical to TRBD1. Trimming at V came to 1 base and at J to 2 bases, leaving 2 bases not matched to a gene. The length of the CDR3 is 15 residues. Germline V gene data show CDR1 as LNHDA and CDR2 as SQIVND (reference sequence). DNA for the CDR3: TGTGCCAGTAGTATAGGGACAGGGTCCACAGATACGCAGTATTTT. Residues: CASSIGTGSTDTQYF.

The CDR3 is CASSIQGGPYQPQHF. Written as DNA, the CDR3 is TGTGCCAGTAGTATACAGGGCGGACCCTATCAGCCCCAGCATTTT. This chain connects TRBV19 to TRBJ1-5, with a possible D match to TRBD1 (5 bases). V was shortened by 2 bases and J by 5 bases, with 13 bases between the two germline ends. CDR3 size: 15 residues. Germline values: CDR1 LNHDA, CDR2 SQIVND (reference sequence).

The chain uses TRBV6-5 and TRBJ1-1; 8 nucleotides line up with TRBD1. From germline, CDR1 is MNHEY and CDR2 SVGAGI. The junction had 8 bases not matched to a gene; V was cut back by 5 bases and J by 3 bases. The CDR3 spans 15 residues. As DNA, the CDR3 is TGTGCCAGCAGTAAACCTCAGGGGGCCGACACTGAAGCTTTCTTT. As protein: CASSKPQGADTEAFF.

The V gene is TRBV27, the J gene TRBJ1-6; D possibly corresponds to TRBD1 (6 bases). The CDR3 runs to 14 residues. Germline CDR1 MNHEY, CDR2 SMNVEV (reference sequence). Deletions cut 7 bases from V and 4 bases from J, with 11 bases between. The DNA of the CDR3 is TGTGCCAGCAATCAAGGGGGATATAATTCACCCCTCCACTTT. It translates to CASNQGGYNSPLHF.

In DNA form, the CDR3 reads TGTGCCAGCAGGAGACAAGGAGGGAGTCAGCCCCAGCATTTT. Translation gives CASRRQGGSQPQHF. The J gene is TRBJ1-5, the V gene TRBV6-5; the D is unclear. This CDR3 spans 14 amino acids. Germline CDR1 and CDR2: MNHEY and SVGAGI. V was clipped by 6 bases and J by 6 bases, with 15 bases between them.

This chain links TRBV28 with TRBJ1-3; D is undetermined. Germline-derived CDR1 and CDR2 are MDHEN and SYDVKM. This CDR3 region has 12 residues. Trimming took 8 bases from V and 4 from J, leaving 9 bases between them. This CDR3 reads CASGSGGNTIYF. The CDR3 nucleotides read TGTGCCAGCGGGAGCGGAGGAAACACCATATATTTT.

The chain recombines TRBV7-6 with TRBJ2-1, with TRBD2 matching over 8 bases. Germline trimming cut 1 base from V and 1 base from J; bases unmatched to any gene: 6. This CDR3 has 17 amino acids. The germline gives CDR1 SGHVS, CDR2 FNYEAQ. CDR3 in amino acids: CASSLGILAGSYNEQFF. As DNA, the CDR3 is TGTGCCAGCAGCTTAGGAATTTTAGCGGGGTCCTACAATGAGCAGTTCTTC.

This clone was detected once. The V gene is TRBV29-1, the J gene TRBJ1-5; TRBD1 matches 10 bases. Trimming cost V 5 bases and J 5 bases; bases outside gene matches: 3. This CDR3 comprises 13 residues. The V gene's germline CDR1 is SQVTM and CDR2 ANQGSEA. The CDR3 sequence: CSVSGTGDQPQHF. DNA for the CDR3: TGCAGCGTTTCCGGGACAGGGGATCAGCCCCAGCATTTT.

This sequence joins TRBV30 and TRBJ2-5; TRBD2 matches 12 bases. The V gene's germline CDR1 is GTSNPN and CDR2 SVGIG (reference sequence). CDR3 size: 21 residues. J lost 4 bases, V lost 4 bases, and 25 bases had no gene match. The CDR3 is CAWIPSGTLTISSGRGETQYF. As DNA, the CDR3 is TGTGCCTGGATCCCCTCCGGGACTCTGACCATTTCTAGCGGGAGGGGAGAGACCCAGTACTTC.

The rearrangement uses TRBV6-1 and TRBJ1-2; the D is unclear. This CDR3 has 14 residues. V was cut by 0 bases and J by 2 bases, with 7 bases left in between. The germline CDR1 and CDR2 sequences are MNHNS and SASEGT. The CDR3 reads CASSEAPGNYGYTF. As DNA, the CDR3 is TGTGCCAGCAGTGAAGCGCCAGGAAACTATGGCTACACCTTC.

The chain combines TRBV18 with TRBJ2-3; D may be TRBD2 (5 bases). The CDR3 consists of 15 residues. V gave up 6 bases and J gave up 0 bases, with 13 bases separating them. Germline V gene data show CDR1 as KGHSH and CDR2 as LQKENI. CDR3 coding DNA: TGTGCCAGCTCGGCGAGCAGGACTAGCACAGATACGCAGTATTTT. It codes for CASSASRTSTDTQYF.

This sequence joins TRBV9 and TRBJ1-1; TRBD1 is a possible D gene (5 bases). V was clipped by 0 bases and J by 3 bases, with 21 bases between them. Germline CDR1 SGDLS, CDR2 YYNGEE. This CDR3 is 18 amino acids long. The CDR3 DNA reads as TGTGCCAGCAGCGTAGGTCTTCCCCGGGTGCCGGGGGACACTGAAGCTTTCTTT. Residues: CASSVGLPRVPGDTEAFF.

The chain links TRBV5-4 to TRBJ2-3, with TRBD2 identical over 8 bases. CDR1 SGHNT and CDR2 YYREEE come from the germline V gene (reference sequence). This CDR3 region has 16 residues. J lost 2 bases, V lost 4 bases, and 9 bases had no gene match. The CDR3 coding sequence is TGTGCCAGCAGCGCCATTAGCGGGGACTACACAGATACGCAGTATTTT. Protein: CASSAISGDYTDTQYF.

The chain employs TRBV19 and TRBJ2-3, with TRBD2 matching over 10 bases. The V gene's germline CDR1 is LNHDA and CDR2 SQIVND (reference sequence). The CDR3 extends over 14 amino acids. Trimming at V came to 6 bases and at J to 9 bases, leaving 9 bases not matched to a gene. In nucleotides, the CDR3 is TGTGCCAGTAGGTTGAGTCTAGCGGGAGACACGCAGTATTTT. Amino acids: CASRLSLAGDTQYF.

This clone was recorded a few times. The chain recombines TRBV28 with TRBJ1-6; 9 bases map to TRBD1. Losses at the gene ends were 7 bases for V and 9 bases for J; bases not matched to a gene: 10. The CDR3 totals 15 residues. The germline gives CDR1 MDHEN, CDR2 SYDVKM. This CDR3 is CASTPPGQGSSPLHF. In DNA, the CDR3 is TGTGCCAGCACTCCGCCGGGACAGGGTAGTTCACCCCTCCACTTT. Looking up the rest from reference TRBV28 and TRBJ1-6 gives the full variable domain: DVKVTQSSRYLVKRTGEKVFLECVQDMDHENMFWYRQDPGLGLRLIYFSYDVKMKEKGDIPEGYSVSREKKERFSLILESASTNQTSMYLCASTPPGQGSSPLHFGNGTRLTVT.